Listed here are 15 T cell receptor beta chains from one sample, sequenced in a study of shared clonotypes between healthy human individuals. TCRdb's copy holds only in-frame clones and misses some; the assay was immunoSEQ multiplex PCR. The sample gives approximately 350,000 clones, about 74% of which show up once; 10% is in the top ten. Sequences were obtained from memory CD4+ T cells sorted from blood. Subset of the sample: CD45RA-negative fraction. Receptors originate from a man aged 30-40 years in good health.

This clone was detected once. The V call is TRBV9, the J call TRBJ2-1; TRBD2 agrees at 8 bases. V shed 0 bases and J 5 bases; nucleotides not matched to a gene: 4. From germline, CDR1 is SGDLS and CDR2 YYNGEE. This CDR3 comprises 15 residues. CDR3 DNA: TGTGCCAGCAGCGTAGGACTAGCGAGGGACAATGAGCAGTTCTTC. It is translated as CASSVGLARDNEQFF.

The genes are TRBV6-5 and TRBJ1-4; D not certain. The CDR3 contains 14 residues. V lost 5 bases and J lost 6, with 13 bases in between. The germline CDR1 and CDR2 sequences are MNHEY and SVGAGI. DNA for the CDR3: TGTGCCAGCAGTCCTGACGGAAATCATGAAAAACTGTTTTTT. It yields the protein CASSPDGNHEKLFF.

The rearrangement links TRBV28 to TRBJ2-2, with D perhaps TRBD1 or TRBD2 (5 bases each). Germline V gives CDR1 MDHEN, CDR2 SYDVKM. Trimming removed 7 bases from V and 2 bases from J, with 17 bases in between. This CDR3 spans 16 amino acids. CDR3 loop: CASTAGVRGNTGELFF. The CDR3 DNA reads as TGTGCCAGCACGGCCGGGGTGAGGGGCAACACCGGGGAGCTGTTTTTT.

This chain connects TRBV10-2 to TRBJ2-4; 15 bases are shared with TRBD2. Germline V CDR1 and CDR2: WSHSY, SAAADI. With 8 bases clipped from V and 8 bases from J, the junction kept 13 bases outside the gene matches. The CDR3 extends over 17 amino acids. In DNA form, the CDR3 reads TGCGCCAGCGGGGAGGAGGGACTAGCGGGAGGAGGGTACATTCAGTACTTC. Translating gives CASGEEGLAGGGYIQYF.

V and J are TRBV10-2 and TRBJ2-7; 10 bases map to TRBD2. The germline gives CDR1 WSHSY, CDR2 SAAADI. CDR3 length equals 14 residues. V trimming: 0 bases; J trimming: 5 bases; junction bases outside the gene matches: 1. The CDR3 DNA sequence: TGCGCCAGCAGTGAGTCGCTAGCGGGAGACGAGCAGTACTTC. This translates into CASSESLAGDEQYF.

This clone has at least ten counts. The V and J genes are TRBV2 and TRBJ2-3; possibly TRBD1 for D (6 bases). The CDR3 consists of 14 residues. Trimming pared 5 bases from V and 0 bases from J, leaving 9 bases between. Per the germline V gene, CDR1 is SNHLY and CDR2 is FYNNEI. For the CDR3, the DNA is TGTGCCAGCAGTAAGGACAGAAGCACAGATACGCAGTATTTT. It codes for CASSKDRSTDTQYF.

The chain uses TRBV7-2 and TRBJ2-7, with D perhaps TRBD1 (5 bases). Germline loops: CDR1 SGHTA, CDR2 FQGNSA. This CDR3 comprises 15 residues. Trimming took off 4 bases at V and 2 bases at J, with 15 bases between the two ends. This CDR3 reads CASSWRQGPAYEQYF. The DNA for the CDR3 is TGTGCCAGCAGCTGGCGGCAGGGCCCTGCCTACGAGCAGTACTTC. Based on the CDR3 plus reference TRBV7-2 and TRBJ2-7, the full variable domain is GAGVSQSPSNKVTEKGKDVELRCDPISGHTALYWYRQSLGQGLEFLIYFQGNSAPDKSGLPSDRFSAERTGGSVSTLTIQRTQQEDSAVYLCASSWRQGPAYEQYFGPGTRLTVT.

The chain uses TRBV18 and TRBJ1-1; D is unclear. The V end lost 1 base, the J end lost 3 bases, and 9 bases lay between the germline ends. The germline CDR1 and CDR2 sequences are KGHSH and LQKENI. This CDR3 comprises 14 residues. The CDR3 DNA is TGTGCCAGCTCACCACTGGCCTCAGACACTGAAGCTTTCTTT. This sequence encodes CASSPLASDTEAFF. The variable domain in full, completed from reference TRBV18 and TRBJ1-1, reads NAGVMQNPRHLVRRRGQEARLRCSPMKGHSHVYWYRQLPEEGLKFMVYLQKENIIDESGMPKERFSAEFPKEGPSILRIQQVVRGDSAAYFCASSPLASDTEAFFGQGTRLTVV.

The rearrangement uses TRBV5-8 and TRBJ2-7; a possible D gene is TRBD1 (6 bases). From germline, CDR1 is SGHTS and CDR2 YDEGEE. The CDR3 extends over 14 amino acids. The V end was cut by 4 bases, the J end by 5 bases, with 16 bases between. The CDR3 coding sequence is TGTGCCAGCAGCAGAGGTACAGGGTACGACGAGCAGTACTTC. Its protein is CASSRGTGYDEQYF.

The V gene is TRBV7-9, the J gene TRBJ2-7; D not resolved. With 3 bases removed from V and 1 base from J, the gap between germline ends came to 16 bases. There are 16 residues in the CDR3. Germline CDR1 reads SEHNR; CDR2 reads FQNEAQ (reference sequence). This chain's CDR3 is CASSFWMGGGSYEQYF. CDR3 nucleotide sequence: TGTGCCAGCAGCTTTTGGATGGGTGGTGGATCCTACGAGCAGTACTTC. The whole variable domain, filled in from reference TRBV7-9 and TRBJ2-7, reads DTGVSQNPRHKITKRGQNVTFRCDPISEHNRLYWYRQTLGQGPEFLTYFQNEAQLEKSRLLSDRFSAERPKGSFSTLEIQRTEQGDSAMYLCASSFWMGGGSYEQYFGPGTRLTVT.

The J gene is TRBJ2-3, the V gene TRBV9; TRBD2 might be the D (6 bases). Germline loops: CDR1 SGDLS, CDR2 YYNGEE. V lost 0 bases and J lost 2, with 10 bases in between. This CDR3 has 15 residues. CDR3: CASSVAGGVTDTQYF. The CDR3 nucleotides read TGTGCCAGCAGCGTAGCGGGCGGGGTCACAGATACGCAGTATTTT.

The CDR3 loop is CASSLAGVKTQYF. CDR3 nucleotides: TGTGCCAGCAGCCTGGCAGGGGTAAAGACCCAGTACTTC. The chain has TRBV5-4 and TRBJ2-5; weak D call: TRBD1 (6 bases). The CDR3 is 13 residues long. Per germline, CDR1 SGHNT and CDR2 YYREEE (reference sequence). V was trimmed by 4 bases and J by 6 bases, leaving 13 bases between them.

The chain combines TRBV29-1 with TRBJ2-7; TRBD1 agrees at 9 bases. Germline V gives CDR1 SQVTM, CDR2 ANQGSEA. Trimming took 3 bases from V and 6 from J; bases not matched to a gene: 9. This CDR3 is 14 amino acids long. The CDR3 loop is CSVDSPGQGGEQYF. In DNA form, the CDR3 reads TGCAGCGTTGATAGCCCGGGACAGGGAGGCGAGCAGTACTTC.

In DNA, the CDR3 is TGCAGCCTTTCGGACACCAACTACGAGCAGTACTTC. Residues: CSLSDTNYEQYF. V gene TRBV29-1 combines with J gene TRBJ2-7, with D possibly being TRBD1 (5 bases). Germline CDR1 and CDR2: SQVTM and ANQGSEA. CDR3 length equals 12 residues. Between the trimmed V and J ends, which lost 8 bases and 3 bases, there was a span of 14 bases.

The rearrangement uses TRBV5-1 and TRBJ1-4; D may be TRBD1 (6 bases). The CDR3 is 13 amino acids. Trimming took off 7 bases at V and 3 bases at J, with 10 bases between the two ends. The V gene's germline CDR1 is SGHRS and CDR2 YFSETQ. CDR3 in DNA: TGCGCCAGCCACAGGGTTCCTAATGAAAAACTGTTTTTT. It yields the protein CASHRVPNEKLFF.